The following is a T cell receptor (beta chain) sequence with its context. The antigen is not known. The data are from a study of cytomegalovirus exposure and HLA in healthy donors. Study findings and constraints: Equally common other TCR beta chains were less clonally expanded than HLA-associated ones, a later analysis found.

There are 14 residues in the CDR3. V lost 4 bases, J lost 1 base, and 10 bases lay in between. The germline V gene has CDR1 MNHEY and CDR2 SMNVEV (reference sequence). Primers included in the PCR were 60 Vbeta and 13 Jbeta primers. Produced via immunoSEQ multiplex PCR; TCRdb's table is partial and in-frame only. The sample holds nearly 95,000 clones, roughly 79% seen once. Input material: PBMCs. This TCR was sampled from a woman in her thirties or forties in good health and CMV-seronegative. The chain is built from TRBV27 and TRBJ1-2; D uncertain. This CDR3 is CASSSTYDNYGYTF. CDR3 DNA sequence: TGTGCCAGCAGTTCAACCTACGATAACTATGGCTACACCTTC.